Given below is one T cell receptor (beta chain) in context. What it binds is not known. J was trimmed by 3 bases and V by 2 bases; bases with no gene match: 8. Germline V gene sequence: CDR1 ENHRY, CDR2 SYGVKD. The CDR3 runs 16 residues. This sample is drawn from a study of early T cells in non-severe SARS-CoV-2 infection. Study-wide background: Sequenced material consisted of bulk RNA (from unsorted whole blood), and chains were unpaired.

Study findings and constraints: Anti-spike CD8 specificities were favored by VDJdb matching, whose results missed private and CD4 specificities.

Unique molecular identifier tags were affixed to discrete cDNA molecules. TCRdb called the 5' RACE reads again in MiXCR, with one record for every CDR3 protein. The sample includes roughly 66,000 distinct CDR3 sequences, 9.1% seen only once; the top ten take approximately 3%. The sample was whole blood. The V gene is TRBV10-3, the J gene TRBJ2-3; TRBD1 matches 7 bases. This sequence was found in an adult who was a healthcare worker with PCR-confirmed SARS-CoV-2 infection or an uninfected control (not recorded which). The DNA of the CDR3 is TGTGCCATCAGTGAGCGGAGAGGGGGCTTGACAGATACGCAGTATTTT. It encodes CAISERRGGLTDTQYF.